This T cell receptor (beta chain) was sequenced during a study of chemoradiotherapy in HPV16-positive cancers. Study as a whole: Functional T-cell assays on two HPV16-positive patients' cells defined candidate HPV-specific clones and common TCR motifs.

Sequenced by immunoSEQ multiplex PCR; TCRdb stores in-frame clones only, minus some. The sample yields about 1,300 clones, approximately 80% seen once. This clone appeared a few times. The antigen is undetermined. Study observations and caveats: Candidate HPV-specific clones and E7-related TCR motifs grew in tumor during treatment. Functional assays defining HPV-specific T cells used only two HPV16-positive patients. Better recurrence-free survival went with HPV-responsive T-cell expansion in HPV16-positive patients.

The CDR3 runs to 14 residues. The germline CDR1 and CDR2 sequences are SGHNT and YYREEE (reference sequence). V was clipped by 4 bases and J by 2 bases; unmatched bases: 4. This sequence joins TRBV5-4 and TRBJ2-7; 9 bases agree with TRBD1. Sequencing used tumor tissue, obtained from a patient who underwent chemoradiotherapy. The TCR sequence derives from a human donor with HPV-associated anogenital cancer. The CDR3 DNA reads TGTGCCAGCAGCCCCAGACAGGGGGCCTACGAGCAGTACTTC. This encodes CASSPRQGAYEQYF.